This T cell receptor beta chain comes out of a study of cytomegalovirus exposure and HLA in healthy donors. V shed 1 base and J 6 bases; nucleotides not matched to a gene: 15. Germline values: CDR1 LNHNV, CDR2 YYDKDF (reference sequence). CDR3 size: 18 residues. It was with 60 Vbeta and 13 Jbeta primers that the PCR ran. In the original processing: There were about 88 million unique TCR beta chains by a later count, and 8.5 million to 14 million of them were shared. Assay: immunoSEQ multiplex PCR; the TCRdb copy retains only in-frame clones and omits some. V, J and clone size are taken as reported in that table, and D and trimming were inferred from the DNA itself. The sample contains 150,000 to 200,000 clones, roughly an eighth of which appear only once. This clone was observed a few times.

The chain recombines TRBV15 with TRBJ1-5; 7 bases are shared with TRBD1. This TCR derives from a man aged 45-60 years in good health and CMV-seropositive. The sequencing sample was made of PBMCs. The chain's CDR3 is CATSRGAAGGRFSQPQHF. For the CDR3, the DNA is TGTGCCACCAGCAGAGGAGCGGCAGGGGGGAGGTTTAGTCAGCCCCAGCATTTT.